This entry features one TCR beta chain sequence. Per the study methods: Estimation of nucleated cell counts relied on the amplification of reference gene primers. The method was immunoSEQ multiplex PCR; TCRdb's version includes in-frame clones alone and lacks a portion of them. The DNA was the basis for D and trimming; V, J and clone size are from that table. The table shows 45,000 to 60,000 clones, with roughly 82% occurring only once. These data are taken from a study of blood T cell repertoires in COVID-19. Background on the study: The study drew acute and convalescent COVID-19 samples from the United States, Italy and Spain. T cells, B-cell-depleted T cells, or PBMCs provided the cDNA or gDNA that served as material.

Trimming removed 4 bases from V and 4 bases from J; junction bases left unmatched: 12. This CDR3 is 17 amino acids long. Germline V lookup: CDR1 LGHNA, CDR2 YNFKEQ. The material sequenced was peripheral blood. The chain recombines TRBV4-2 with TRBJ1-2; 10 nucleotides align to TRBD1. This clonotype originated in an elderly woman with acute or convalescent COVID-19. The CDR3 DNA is TGTGCCAGCAGCCTACACGGGACAGGGGCTACACTCTATGGCTACACCTTC. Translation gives CASSLHGTGATLYGYTF.